This note documents a single T cell receptor (beta chain) sequence. This specimen comes from a study of human T cells and chemical hapten exposure. The CDR3 extends over 16 amino acids. Germline values: CDR1 MGHRA, CDR2 YSYEKL. The J segment lost 4 bases and the V segment lost 0 bases, leaving 2 bases of the junction unmatched. Time point: pre-sensitization, week 0. Treatment specified: therapeutic diphenylcyclopropenone sensitization with weekly scalp DPC. A single record per CDR3 protein comes from TCRdb applying MiXCR to the RACE reads. The table includes around 350,000 distinct CDR3 sequences, 4.5% to 5.5% detected once.

The source material was whole blood, sampled in connection with sensitization to the hapten diphenylcyclopropenone (DPC). This TCR was recovered from a woman under 30 with alopecia areata. Some clones in this sample may be carry-over from other donors' samples. The chain combines TRBV4-1 with TRBJ2-1; TRBD2 aligns across 11 bases. CDR3 in DNA: TGCGCCAGCAGCCAAGAGCTAGCGGGGGGTTACAATGAGCAGTTCTTC. Translation: CASSQELAGGYNEQFF.